This TCR beta chain was captured by sequencing in a study of Ad26.COV2.S vaccination and SARS-CoV-2 variants. Study-wide context: Ad26.COV2.S arm of COV1001 included the donor. Donor got 5x10^10 or 1x10^11 viral particles of Ad26.COV2.S.

Treatment reported: 15 to 20 received Ad26.COV2.S at low or high dose, single or two shots; five or six received placebo; per-sample allocation not given. After the first vaccine or placebo injection, samples were drawn on day 63. Sequencing was performed with immunoSEQ multiplex PCR; in TCRdb, only in-frame clones are kept and a portion is missing. The repertoire holds about 680,000 clones, roughly 90% seen once, with approximately 1.5% in the top ten. CDR3 length: 13 amino acids. Germline CDR1 is WNHNN and CDR2 is SYGVQD (reference sequence). V gave up 0 bases and J gave up 6 bases, with 5 bases separating them.

The starting material was peripheral blood, obtained in a trial of Ad26.COV2.S vaccine versus placebo. This clonotype was obtained from a person between 18 and 65 years old who received the Ad26.COV2.S COVID-19 vaccine or a placebo. The rearrangement uses TRBV10-1 and TRBJ2-2; no reliable D call. The CDR3 nucleotides are TGCGCCAGCAGTGAGTCATGGTCCGGGGAGCTGTTTTTT. This translates into CASSESWSGELFF.